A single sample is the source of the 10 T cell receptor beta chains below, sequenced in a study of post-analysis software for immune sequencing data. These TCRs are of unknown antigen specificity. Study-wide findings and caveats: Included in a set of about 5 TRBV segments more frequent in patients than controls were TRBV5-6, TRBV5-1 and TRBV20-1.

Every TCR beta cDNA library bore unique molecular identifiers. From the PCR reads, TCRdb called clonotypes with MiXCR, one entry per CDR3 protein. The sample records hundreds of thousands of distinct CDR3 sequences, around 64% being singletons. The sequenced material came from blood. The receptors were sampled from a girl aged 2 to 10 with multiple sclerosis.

In DNA, the CDR3 is TGTGCCAGCAGTGAGGGGACTAGCGTCACAGATACGCAGTATTTT. Translating it yields CASSEGTSVTDTQYF. V usage is TRBV13 and J usage is TRBJ2-3; 10 bases agree with TRBD2. Germline loops: CDR1 PRHDT, CDR2 FYEKMQ (reference sequence). The V segment lost 6 bases and the J segment 2 bases; nucleotides outside the gene matches: 5. This CDR3 is built from 15 residues.

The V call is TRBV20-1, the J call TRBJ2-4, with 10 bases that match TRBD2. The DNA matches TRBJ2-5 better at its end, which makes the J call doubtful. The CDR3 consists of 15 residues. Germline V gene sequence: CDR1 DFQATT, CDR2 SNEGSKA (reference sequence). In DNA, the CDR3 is TGCAGTGCTAGAGATGCTAGCGGGGGCCAGGAGACCCAGTACTTC. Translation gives CSARDASGGQETQYF.

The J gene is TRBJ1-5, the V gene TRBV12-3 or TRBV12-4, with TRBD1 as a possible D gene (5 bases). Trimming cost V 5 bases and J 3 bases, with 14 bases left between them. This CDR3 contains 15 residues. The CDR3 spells CASSLQGTVNQPQHF. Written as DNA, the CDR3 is TGTGCCAGCAGTCTCCAAGGGACGGTCAATCAGCCCCAGCATTTT.

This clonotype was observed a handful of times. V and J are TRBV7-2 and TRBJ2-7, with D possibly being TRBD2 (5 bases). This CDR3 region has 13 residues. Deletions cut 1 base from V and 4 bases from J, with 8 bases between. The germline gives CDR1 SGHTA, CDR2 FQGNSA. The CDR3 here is CASSLVERYEQYF. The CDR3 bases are TGTGCCAGCAGCTTAGTAGAGCGGTACGAGCAGTACTTC.

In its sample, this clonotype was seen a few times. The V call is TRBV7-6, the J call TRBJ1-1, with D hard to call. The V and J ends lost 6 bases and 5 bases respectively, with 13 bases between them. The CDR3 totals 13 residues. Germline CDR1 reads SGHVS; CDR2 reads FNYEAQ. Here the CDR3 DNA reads TGTGCCAGCAGTCTAGGGAGGGTGACTGAAGCTTTCTTT. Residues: CASSLGRVTEAFF.

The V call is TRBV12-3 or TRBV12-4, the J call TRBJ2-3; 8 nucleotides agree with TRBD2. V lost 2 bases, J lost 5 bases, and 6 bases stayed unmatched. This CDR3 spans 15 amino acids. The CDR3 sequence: CASSLNPRGGDTQYF. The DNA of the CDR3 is TGTGCCAGCAGTTTAAATCCCCGGGGGGGAGATACGCAGTATTTT.

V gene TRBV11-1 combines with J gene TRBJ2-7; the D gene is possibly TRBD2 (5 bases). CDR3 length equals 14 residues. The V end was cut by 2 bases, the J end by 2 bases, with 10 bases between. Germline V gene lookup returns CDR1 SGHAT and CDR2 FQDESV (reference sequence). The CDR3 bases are TGTGCCAGCAGCTTAACTAGATCGGCCTACGAGCAGTACTTC. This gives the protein CASSLTRSAYEQYF. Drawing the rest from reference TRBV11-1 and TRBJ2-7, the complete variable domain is EAEVAQSPRYKITEKSQAVAFWCDPISGHATLYWYRQILGQGPELLVQFQDESVVDDSQLPKDRFSAERLKGVDSTLKIQPAELGDSAMYLCASSLTRSAYEQYFGPGTRLTVT.

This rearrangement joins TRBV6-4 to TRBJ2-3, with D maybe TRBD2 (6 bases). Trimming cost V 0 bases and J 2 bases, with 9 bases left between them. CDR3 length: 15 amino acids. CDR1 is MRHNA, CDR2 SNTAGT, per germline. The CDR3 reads CASSDSEGPTDTQYF. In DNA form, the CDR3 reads TGTGCCAGCAGTGACTCGGAGGGTCCCACAGATACGCAGTATTTT.

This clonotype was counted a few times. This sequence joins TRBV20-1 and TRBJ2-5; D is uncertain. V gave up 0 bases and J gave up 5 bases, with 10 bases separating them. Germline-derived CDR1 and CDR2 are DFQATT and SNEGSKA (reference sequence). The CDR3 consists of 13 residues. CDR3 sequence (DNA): TGCAGTGCTAGAGATAGGTCGTGGGAGACCCAGTACTTC. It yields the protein CSARDRSWETQYF.

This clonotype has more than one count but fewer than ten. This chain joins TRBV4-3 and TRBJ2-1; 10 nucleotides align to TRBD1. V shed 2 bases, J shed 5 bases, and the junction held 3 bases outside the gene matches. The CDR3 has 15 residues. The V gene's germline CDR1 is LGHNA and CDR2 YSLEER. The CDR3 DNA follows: TGCGCCAGCAGCCAACTTGGGACAGGGGACAATGAGCAGTTCTTC. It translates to CASSQLGTGDNEQFF.